A single sample is the source of the 14 T cell receptor beta chains below, sequenced in a study of cytomegalovirus exposure and HLA in healthy donors. The study ran its PCR with 60 Vbeta and 13 Jbeta primers. Repertoires were generated with immunoSEQ multiplex PCR, while TCRdb's copy carries only in-frame clones and drops some. The sample has about 200,000 clones, and its top ten clones hold around 1.1%. The specimen was PBMCs. The receptors were gathered from a girl aged 2-9 years in good health and CMV-seropositive.

The rearrangement joins TRBV19 to TRBJ1-1; 8 bases are a match to TRBD1. V gave up 5 bases and J gave up 8 bases; unmatched junction bases: 19. This CDR3 comprises 17 residues. The germline CDR1 and CDR2 sequences are LNHDA and SQIVND (reference sequence). CDR3 loop: CASSPDAGGAGAREAFF. Here the CDR3 DNA reads TGTGCCAGTAGTCCAGACGCAGGGGGCGCGGGTGCTAGGGAAGCTTTCTTT.

This chain joins TRBV10-1 and TRBJ1-1, with 9 nucleotides matching TRBD1. The CDR3 length is 15 residues. The V gene's germline CDR1 is WNHNN and CDR2 SYGVQD (reference sequence). After removal of 5 bases from V and 5 bases from J, the junction contained 9 bases not matched to a gene. CDR3 loop: CASSPRTGDRTEAFF. CDR3 nucleotide sequence: TGCGCCAGCAGTCCACGGACAGGGGACCGGACTGAAGCTTTCTTT.

The chain joins TRBV6-1 to TRBJ2-7; TRBD1 might be the D (5 bases). CDR3 length: 14 residues. Trimming stripped 3 bases from V and 3 bases from J, with 12 bases between. Germline assignment: CDR1 MNHNS and CDR2 SASEGT. CDR3 sequence (DNA): TGTGCCAGCAGTGAGGGTCCGACAGACTACGAGCAGTACTTC. Residues: CASSEGPTDYEQYF.

CDR3 nucleotide sequence: TGTGCCAGCAGTCCAGGACTAGCGGGGAGCGAGCAGTACTTC. Amino acid sequence: CASSPGLAGSEQYF. J is TRBJ2-5 and V is TRBV2, with 12 bases lining up with TRBD2. The J call is doubtful: the DNA matches TRBJ2-7 better. Germline CDR1 reads SNHLY; CDR2 reads FYNNEI. This CDR3 has 14 residues.

The V and J genes are TRBV4-1 and TRBJ1-3, with D perhaps TRBD1 (6 bases). The CDR3 loop spans 18 amino acids. V was trimmed by 0 bases and J by 7 bases, leaving 22 bases between them. The germline gives CDR1 MGHRA, CDR2 YSYEKL. In DNA form, the CDR3 reads TGCGCCAGCAGCCAAGATCTGGAAACAGGGACCGAGGCGAACACCATATATTTT. Amino acids: CASSQDLETGTEANTIYF.

CDR3 loop: CASSLWSVGYTF. The CDR3 region has the DNA TGTGCCAGCAGTTTATGGTCAGTCGGCTACACCTTC. The chain has TRBV28 and TRBJ1-2; D not certain. Germline CDR1 MDHEN, CDR2 SYDVKM. The CDR3 consists of 12 residues. Trimming shortened V by 0 bases and J by 8 bases, and 7 bases separated the two germline ends.

With regard to this clone: Germline is not matched at one junction end, which may reflect a read error. V is TRBV27 and J is TRBJ2-7; perhaps TRBD2 as D (6 bases). The germline gives CDR1 MNHEY, CDR2 SMNVEV (reference sequence). CDR3 size: 15 residues. This chain's CDR3 is CASSLSAGNSYEQYF. The DNA of the CDR3 is TGTGCCAGCAGTCTATCAGCGGGTAACTCCTACGAGCAGTACTTC.

In DNA form, the CDR3 reads TGCGCCAGCAGCTTGGGGGTGGACTTAATCCGAGAGACCCAGTACTTC. This translates into CASSLGVDLIRETQYF. The chain uses TRBV5-1 and TRBJ2-5; D is perhaps TRBD2 (5 bases). Germline V CDR1 and CDR2: SGHRS, YFSETQ. V lost 0 bases and J 4 bases, leaving 16 bases between the germline ends. The CDR3 contains 16 residues.

The chain couples TRBV6-1 to TRBJ2-6; possibly TRBD1 for D (6 bases). CDR1 is MNHNS, CDR2 SASEGT, per germline. V was pared by 2 bases and J by 0 bases, with 8 bases between. The CDR3 has 16 amino acids. CDR3 DNA sequence: TGTGCCAGCAGTGAAACAGGGAGCTCTGGGGCCAACGTCCTGACTTTC. Encoded protein: CASSETGSSGANVLTF.

V gene TRBV18 combines with J gene TRBJ2-7; 10 bases line up with TRBD2. Germline loops: CDR1 KGHSH, CDR2 LQKENI. The CDR3 loop spans 16 amino acids. V lost 3 bases to trimming and J lost 0 bases; unmatched junction nucleotides: 5. The CDR3 DNA is TGTGCCAGCTCACCCCTACCTAGCGGGAGCTCCTACGAGCAGTACTTC. Translated: CASSPLPSGSSYEQYF.

The chain links TRBV5-4 to TRBJ2-3, with 7 bases identical to TRBD1. There are 14 residues in the CDR3. Germline values: CDR1 SGHNT, CDR2 YYREEE (reference sequence). J gave up 4 bases and V 0 bases, and 2 bases lay outside the gene matches. The CDR3 here is CASSLEGASDTQYF. The CDR3 DNA reads as TGTGCCAGCAGCTTGGAGGGGGCCTCAGATACGCAGTATTTT.

This chain connects TRBV28 to TRBJ1-5; 8 bases match TRBD1. The CDR3 totals 17 residues. Trimming at V came to 6 bases and at J to 10 bases, leaving 20 bases not matched to a gene. From germline, CDR1 is MDHEN and CDR2 SYDVKM. The CDR3 loop is CASRGGQGSGPDGPQHF. CDR3 nucleotides: TGTGCCAGCAGGGGAGGACAGGGTTCTGGACCCGATGGTCCCCAGCATTTT.

The V gene is TRBV13, the J gene TRBJ2-2; 8 nucleotides line up with TRBD1. This CDR3 has 15 amino acids. The ends lost 3 bases at V and 4 bases at J; junction bases unmatched: 4. CDR1 and CDR2 (germline): PRHDT, FYEKMQ (reference sequence). CDR3 protein: CASSLGQDPTGELFF. DNA for the CDR3: TGTGCCAGCAGCTTGGGACAGGATCCCACCGGGGAGCTGTTTTTT. Variable domain in full (rest from reference TRBV13 and TRBJ2-2): AAGVIQSPRHLIKEKRETATLKCYPIPRHDTVYWYQQGPGQDPQFLISFYEKMQSDKGSIPDRFSAQQFSDYHSELNMSSLELGDSALYFCASSLGQDPTGELFFGEGSRLTVL.

In DNA form, the CDR3 reads TGTGCCACTCGGACAGCTAACTATGGCTACACCTTC. It specifies CATRTANYGYTF. This chain connects TRBV7-9 to TRBJ1-2; tentative D call: TRBD1 (6 bases). This CDR3 spans 12 amino acids. Trimming left V 10 bases short and J 0 bases short, with 9 bases between. Germline V CDR1 and CDR2: SEHNR, FQNEAQ (reference sequence). The full variable domain, in which reference TRBV7-9 and TRBJ1-2 provide the parts outside the CDR3, is DTGVSQNPRHKITKRGQNVTFRCDPISEHNRLYWYRQTLGQGPEFLTYFQNEAQLEKSRLLSDRFSAERPKGSFSTLEIQRTEQGDSAMYLCATRTANYGYTFGSGTRLTVV.